This TCR beta chain was retrieved from a study of blood T cell repertoires in COVID-19. Study background: Donors in the United States, Italy and Spain gave samples during acute or convalescent COVID-19.

This clone has just a few counts. The repertoire was sequenced with immunoSEQ multiplex PCR; TCRdb's copy has only in-frame clones and lacks some. This sample has fewer than 120,000 clones, with almost 80% found just once. The CDR3 is 14 amino acids. Deletions cut 2 bases from V and 3 bases from J, with 11 bases between. Germline V gene lookup returns CDR1 SGHTA and CDR2 FQGTGA. The TCR comes from an elderly woman with active or convalescent COVID-19. The sample consisted of peripheral blood. The chain carries TRBV7-3 and TRBJ2-7; weak D call: TRBD1 (7 bases). CDR3 region: CASSLSGGSYEQYF. DNA for the CDR3: TGTGCCAGCAGCTTATCAGGGGGGAGCTACGAGCAGTACTTC. Using reference TRBV7-3 and TRBJ2-7 for the parts outside the CDR3, the full variable domain is GAGVSQTPSNKVTEKGKYVELRCDPISGHTALYWYRQSLGQGPEFLIYFQGTGAADDSGLPNDRFFAVRPEGSVSTLKIQRTERGDSAVYLCASSLSGGSYEQYFGPGTRLTVT.